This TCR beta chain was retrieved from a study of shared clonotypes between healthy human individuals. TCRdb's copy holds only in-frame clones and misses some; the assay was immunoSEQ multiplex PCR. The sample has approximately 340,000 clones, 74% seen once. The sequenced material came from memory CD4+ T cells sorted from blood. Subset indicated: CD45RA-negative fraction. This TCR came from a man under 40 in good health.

The CDR3 is CASSLIPGGELFF. The CDR3 DNA follows: TGTGCCAGCAGCTTAATTCCCGGGGGGGAGCTGTTTTTT. The gene calls are TRBV7-3 and TRBJ2-2; no firm D call. This CDR3 has 13 residues. Trimming stripped 1 base from V and 8 bases from J, with 8 bases between. Per germline, CDR1 SGHTA and CDR2 FQGTGA. Filled out from reference TRBV7-3 and TRBJ2-2, the complete variable domain reads GAGVSQTPSNKVTEKGKYVELRCDPISGHTALYWYRQSLGQGPEFLIYFQGTGAADDSGLPNDRFFAVRPEGSVSTLKIQRTERGDSAVYLCASSLIPGGELFFGEGSRLTVL.